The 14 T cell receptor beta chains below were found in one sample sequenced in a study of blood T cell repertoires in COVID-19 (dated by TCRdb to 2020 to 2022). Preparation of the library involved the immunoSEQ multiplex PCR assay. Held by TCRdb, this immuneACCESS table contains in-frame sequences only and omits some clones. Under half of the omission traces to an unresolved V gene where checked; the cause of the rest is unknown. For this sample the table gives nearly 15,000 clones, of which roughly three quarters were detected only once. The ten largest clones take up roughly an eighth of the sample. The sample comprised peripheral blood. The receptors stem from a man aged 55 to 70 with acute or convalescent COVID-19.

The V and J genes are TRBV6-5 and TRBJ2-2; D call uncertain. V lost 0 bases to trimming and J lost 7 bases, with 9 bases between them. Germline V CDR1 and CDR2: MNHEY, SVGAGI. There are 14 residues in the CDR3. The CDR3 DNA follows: TGTGCCAGCAGTTACTCGACTGGGTTCGGGGAGCTGTTTTTT. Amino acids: CASSYSTGFGELFF.

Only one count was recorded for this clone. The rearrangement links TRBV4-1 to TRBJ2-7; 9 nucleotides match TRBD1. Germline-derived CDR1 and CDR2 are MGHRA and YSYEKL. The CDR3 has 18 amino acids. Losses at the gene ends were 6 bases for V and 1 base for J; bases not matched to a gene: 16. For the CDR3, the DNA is TGCGCCAGCAGTCCCCCTCGGAGGGCCGGGACAGGGTCCTACGAGCAGTACTTC. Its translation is CASSPPRRAGTGSYEQYF.

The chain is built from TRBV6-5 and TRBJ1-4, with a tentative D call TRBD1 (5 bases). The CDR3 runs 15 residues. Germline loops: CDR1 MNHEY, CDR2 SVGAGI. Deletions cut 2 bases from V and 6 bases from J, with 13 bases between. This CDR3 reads CASSYTGRVDEKLFF. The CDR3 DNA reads TGTGCCAGCAGTTACACAGGCAGGGTGGATGAAAAACTGTTTTTT.

The CDR3 DNA reads as TGTGCCAGCACGGACTGGACAGGGATCTATGGCTACACCTTC. This encodes CASTDWTGIYGYTF. J is TRBJ1-2 and V is TRBV2; 8 bases match TRBD1. V lost 7 bases to trimming and J lost 4 bases; unmatched junction nucleotides: 8. Germline lookup yields CDR1 SNHLY and CDR2 FYNNEI. There are 14 residues in the CDR3.

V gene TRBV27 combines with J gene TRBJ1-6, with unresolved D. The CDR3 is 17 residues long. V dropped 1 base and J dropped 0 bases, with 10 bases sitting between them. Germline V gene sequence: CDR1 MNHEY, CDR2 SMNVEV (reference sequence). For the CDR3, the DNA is TGTGCCAGCAGTTTATTACAGCCAAGCTCCTATAATTCACCCCTCCACTTT. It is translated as CASSLLQPSSYNSPLHF.

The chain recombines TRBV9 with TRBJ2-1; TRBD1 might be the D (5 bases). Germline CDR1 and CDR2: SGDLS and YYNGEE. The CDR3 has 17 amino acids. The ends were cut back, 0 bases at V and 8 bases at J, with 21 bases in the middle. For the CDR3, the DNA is TGTGCCAGCAGCGTAGCTTTTCGGACCCTAGGGGCCGATGAGCAGTTCTTC. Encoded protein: CASSVAFRTLGADEQFF.

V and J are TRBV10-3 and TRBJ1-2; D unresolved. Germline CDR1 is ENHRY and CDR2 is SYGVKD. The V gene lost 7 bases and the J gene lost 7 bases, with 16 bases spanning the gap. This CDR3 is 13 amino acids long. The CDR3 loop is CAITWEGSGGYTF. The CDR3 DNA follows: TGTGCCATCACGTGGGAGGGAAGCGGTGGCTACACCTTC.

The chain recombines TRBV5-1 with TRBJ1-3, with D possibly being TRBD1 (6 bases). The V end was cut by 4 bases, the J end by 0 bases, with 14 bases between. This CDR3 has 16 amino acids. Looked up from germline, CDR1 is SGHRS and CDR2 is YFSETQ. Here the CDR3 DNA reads TGCGCCAGCAGCGGATGGACAGCCGTCTCTGGAAACACCATATATTTT. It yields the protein CASSGWTAVSGNTIYF. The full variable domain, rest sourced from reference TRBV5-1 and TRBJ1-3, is KAGVTQTPRYLIKTRGQQVTLSCSPISGHRSVSWYQQTPGQGLQFLFEYFSETQRNKGNFPGRFSGRQFSNSRSEMNVSTLELGDSALYLCASSGWTAVSGNTIYFGEGSWLTVV.

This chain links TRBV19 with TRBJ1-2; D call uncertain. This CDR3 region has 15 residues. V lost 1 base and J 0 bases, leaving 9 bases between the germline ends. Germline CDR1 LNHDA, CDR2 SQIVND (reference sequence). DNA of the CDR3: TGTGCCAGTAGTATAGCGGTGGGCTCTAACTATGGCTACACCTTC. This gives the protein CASSIAVGSNYGYTF. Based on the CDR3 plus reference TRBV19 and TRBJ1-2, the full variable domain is DGGITQSPKYLFRKEGQNVTLSCEQNLNHDAMYWYRQDPGQGLRLIYYSQIVNDFQKGDIAEGYSVSREKKESFPLTVTSAQKNPTAFYLCASSIAVGSNYGYTFGSGTRLTVV.

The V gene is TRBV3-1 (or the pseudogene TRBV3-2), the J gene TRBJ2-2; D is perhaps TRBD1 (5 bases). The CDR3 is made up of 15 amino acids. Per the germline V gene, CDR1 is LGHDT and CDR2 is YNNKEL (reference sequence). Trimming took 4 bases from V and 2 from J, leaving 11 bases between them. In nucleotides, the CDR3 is TGTGCCAGCAGCCCCTCGACAGCTAACACCGGGGAGCTGTTTTTT. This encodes CASSPSTANTGELFF.

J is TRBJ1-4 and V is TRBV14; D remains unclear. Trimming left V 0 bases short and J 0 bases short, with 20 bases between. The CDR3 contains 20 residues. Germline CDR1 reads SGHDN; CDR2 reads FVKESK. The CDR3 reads CASSQDLLVQPLATNEKLFF. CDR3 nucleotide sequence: TGTGCCAGCAGCCAAGACCTTTTGGTACAGCCCCTTGCAACTAATGAAAAACTGTTTTTT.

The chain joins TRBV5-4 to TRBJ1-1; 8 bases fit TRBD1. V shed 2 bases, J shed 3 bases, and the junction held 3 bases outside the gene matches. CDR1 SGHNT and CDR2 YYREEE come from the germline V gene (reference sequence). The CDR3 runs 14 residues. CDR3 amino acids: CASSFTGGDTEAFF. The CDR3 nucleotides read TGTGCCAGCAGCTTTACAGGGGGAGACACTGAAGCTTTCTTT.

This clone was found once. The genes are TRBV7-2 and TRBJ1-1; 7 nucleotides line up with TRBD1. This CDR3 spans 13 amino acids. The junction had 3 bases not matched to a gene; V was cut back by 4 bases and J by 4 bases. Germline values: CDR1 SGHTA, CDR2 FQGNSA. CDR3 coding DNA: TGTGCCAGCAGCTCCAGGGGGATCACTGAAGCTTTCTTT. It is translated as CASSSRGITEAFF.

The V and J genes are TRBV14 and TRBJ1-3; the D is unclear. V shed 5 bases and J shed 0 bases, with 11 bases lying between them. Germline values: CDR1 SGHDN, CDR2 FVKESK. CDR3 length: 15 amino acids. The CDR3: CASSSKQSSGNTIYF. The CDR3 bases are TGTGCCAGCAGCTCCAAACAGAGCTCTGGAAACACCATATATTTT.